This record looks at one TCR beta chain sequence and its context. This sample is part of a study of CD8+ T cells in alopecia areata. The authors extracted RNA and reverse transcribed it into cDNA as the sequencing template. Some clones are missing from TCRdb's copy, which holds only in-frame ones; the method was immunoSEQ multiplex PCR. The sample lists a few hundred thousand clones; under 70% were seen once. Germline V gives CDR1 SGHRS, CDR2 YFSETQ. This CDR3 is 17 amino acids long. V lost 0 bases to trimming and J lost 1 base; unmatched junction nucleotides: 8. The V gene is TRBV5-1, the J gene TRBJ2-7; 9 bases align to TRBD1. This TCR derives from a human donor with alopecia areata. The material sequenced was CD4+ T cells sorted from blood, taken at week 0. In nucleotides, the CDR3 is TGCGCCAGCAGCTTGGGCCCCACAGGGGGCCAATCCTACGAGCAGTACTTC. As protein: CASSLGPTGGQSYEQYF.